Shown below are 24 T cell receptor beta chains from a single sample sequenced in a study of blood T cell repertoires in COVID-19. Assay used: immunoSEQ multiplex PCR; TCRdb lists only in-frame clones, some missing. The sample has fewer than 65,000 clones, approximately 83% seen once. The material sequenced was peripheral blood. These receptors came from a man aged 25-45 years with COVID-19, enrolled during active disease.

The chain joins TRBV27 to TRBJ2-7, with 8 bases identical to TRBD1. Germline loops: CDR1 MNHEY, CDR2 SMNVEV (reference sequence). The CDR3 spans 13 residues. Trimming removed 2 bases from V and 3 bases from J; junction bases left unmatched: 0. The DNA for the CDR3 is TGTGCCAGCAGTTTAGGGACAGGCTACGAGCAGTACTTC. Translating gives CASSLGTGYEQYF.

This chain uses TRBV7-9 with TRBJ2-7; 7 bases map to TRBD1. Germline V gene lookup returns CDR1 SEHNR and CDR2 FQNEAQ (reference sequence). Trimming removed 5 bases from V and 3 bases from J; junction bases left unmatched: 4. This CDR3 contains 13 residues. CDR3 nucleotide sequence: TGTGCCAGCAGCGACCGGGACAGCTACGAGCAGTACTTC. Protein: CASSDRDSYEQYF.

CDR3 loop: CASGRGHNAEAFF. DNA for the CDR3: TGTGCCAGCGGGAGGGGCCATAACGCTGAAGCTTTCTTT. V gene TRBV19 combines with J gene TRBJ1-1; D is possibly TRBD1 (5 bases). Trimming shortened V by 9 bases and J by 6 bases, and 17 bases separated the two germline ends. CDR1 and CDR2 (germline): LNHDA, SQIVND (reference sequence). This CDR3 has 13 amino acids.

CDR3 DNA: TGTGCCAGCAGCCGGACTAGCGGGAAGTCCTACAATGAGCAGTTCTTC. It encodes CASSRTSGKSYNEQFF. V usage is TRBV7-9 and J usage is TRBJ2-1, with 12 positions matching TRBD2. This CDR3 has 16 amino acids. The germline CDR1 and CDR2 sequences are SEHNR and FQNEAQ (reference sequence). Trimming at V came to 5 bases and at J to 1 base, leaving 3 bases not matched to a gene. The full variable domain, with the rest looked up from reference TRBV7-9 and TRBJ2-1, is DTGVSQNPRHKITKRGQNVTFRCDPISEHNRLYWYRQTLGQGPEFLTYFQNEAQLEKSRLLSDRFSAERPKGSFSTLEIQRTEQGDSAMYLCASSRTSGKSYNEQFFGPGTRLTVL.

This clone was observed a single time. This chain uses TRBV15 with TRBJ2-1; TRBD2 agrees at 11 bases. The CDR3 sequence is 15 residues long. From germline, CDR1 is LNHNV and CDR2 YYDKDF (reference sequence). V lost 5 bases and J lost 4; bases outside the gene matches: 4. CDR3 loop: CATSPGTSGYNEQFF. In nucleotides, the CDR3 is TGTGCCACCAGCCCCGGGACTAGCGGATACAATGAGCAGTTCTTC.

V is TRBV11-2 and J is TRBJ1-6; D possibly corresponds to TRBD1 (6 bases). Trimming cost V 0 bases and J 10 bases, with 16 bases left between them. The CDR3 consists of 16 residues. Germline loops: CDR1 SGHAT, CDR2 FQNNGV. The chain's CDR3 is CASSLDLTGLGSPLHF. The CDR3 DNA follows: TGTGCCAGCAGCTTAGACCTAACAGGGCTAGGGTCACCCCTCCACTTT.

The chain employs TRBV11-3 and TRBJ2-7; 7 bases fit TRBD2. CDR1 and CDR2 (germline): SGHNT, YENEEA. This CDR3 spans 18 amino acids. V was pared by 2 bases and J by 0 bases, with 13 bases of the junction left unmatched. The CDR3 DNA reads TGTGCCAGCAGCTTAACCTATGGAAGCGGGGCCGACTCCTACGAGCAGTACTTC. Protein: CASSLTYGSGADSYEQYF.

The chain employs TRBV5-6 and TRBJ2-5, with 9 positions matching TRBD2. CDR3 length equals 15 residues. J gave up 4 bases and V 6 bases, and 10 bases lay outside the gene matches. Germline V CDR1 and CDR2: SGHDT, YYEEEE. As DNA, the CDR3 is TGTGCCAGCACTAGGAAGGCGGGAGGGCGAGAGACCCAGTACTTC. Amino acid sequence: CASTRKAGGRETQYF.

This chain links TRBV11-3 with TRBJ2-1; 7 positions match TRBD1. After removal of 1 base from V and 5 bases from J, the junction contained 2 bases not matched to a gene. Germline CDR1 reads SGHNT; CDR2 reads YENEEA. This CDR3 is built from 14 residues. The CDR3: CASSLGQGNNEQFF. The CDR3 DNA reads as TGTGCCAGCAGCTTAGGACAGGGAAACAATGAGCAGTTCTTC. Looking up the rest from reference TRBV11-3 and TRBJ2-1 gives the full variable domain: EAGVVQSPRYKIIEKKQPVAFWCNPISGHNTLYWYLQNLGQGPELLIRYENEEAVDDSQLPKDRFSAERLKGVDSTLKIQPAELGDSAVYLCASSLGQGNNEQFFGPGTRLTVL.

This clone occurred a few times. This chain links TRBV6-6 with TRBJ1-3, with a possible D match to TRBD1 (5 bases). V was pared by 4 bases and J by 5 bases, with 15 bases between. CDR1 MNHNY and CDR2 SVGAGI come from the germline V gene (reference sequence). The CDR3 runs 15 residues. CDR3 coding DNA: TGTGCCAGCAGTTCCCAGGGAAGTGGTAGAAACACCATATATTTT. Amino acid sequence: CASSSQGSGRNTIYF.

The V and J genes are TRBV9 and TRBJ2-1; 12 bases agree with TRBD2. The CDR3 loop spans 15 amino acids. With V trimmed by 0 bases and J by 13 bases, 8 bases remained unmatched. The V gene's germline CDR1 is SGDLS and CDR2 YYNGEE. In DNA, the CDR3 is TGTGCCAGCAGCGTAGGGTCTAGCGGGAGGGCCTCCCAGTTCTTC. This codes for CASSVGSSGRASQFF.

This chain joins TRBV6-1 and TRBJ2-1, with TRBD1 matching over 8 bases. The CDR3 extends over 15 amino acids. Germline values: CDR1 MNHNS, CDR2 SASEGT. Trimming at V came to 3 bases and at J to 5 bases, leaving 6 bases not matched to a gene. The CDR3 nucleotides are TGTGCCAGCAGTGACCGGGACAGGATACACAATGAGCAGTTCTTC. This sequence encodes CASSDRDRIHNEQFF.

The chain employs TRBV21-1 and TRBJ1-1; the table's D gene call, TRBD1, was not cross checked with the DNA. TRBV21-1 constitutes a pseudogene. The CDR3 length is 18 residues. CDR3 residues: CASSKEQAPGHLNTEAFF. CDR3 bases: TGTGCCAGCAGCAAAGAGCAAGCCCCGGGACACCTGAACACTGAAGCTTTCTTT.

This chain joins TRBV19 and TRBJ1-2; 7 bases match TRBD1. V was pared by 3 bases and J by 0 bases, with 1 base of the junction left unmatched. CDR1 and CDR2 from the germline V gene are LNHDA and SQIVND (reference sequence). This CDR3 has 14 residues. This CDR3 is CASSIGTANYGYTF. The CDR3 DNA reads TGTGCCAGTAGTATCGGGACAGCTAACTATGGCTACACCTTC.

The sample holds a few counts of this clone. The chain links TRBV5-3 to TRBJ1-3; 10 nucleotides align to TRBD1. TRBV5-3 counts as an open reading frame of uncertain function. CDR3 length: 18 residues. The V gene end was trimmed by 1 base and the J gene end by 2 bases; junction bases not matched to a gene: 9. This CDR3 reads CARSLTPTGQGAGNTIYF. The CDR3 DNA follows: TGTGCCAGAAGCTTGACCCCAACCGGACAGGGGGCTGGAAACACCATATATTTT.

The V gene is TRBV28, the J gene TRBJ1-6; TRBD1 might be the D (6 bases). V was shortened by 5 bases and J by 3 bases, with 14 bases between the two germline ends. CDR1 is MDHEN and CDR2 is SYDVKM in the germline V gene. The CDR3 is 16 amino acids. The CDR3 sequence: CASSPEDRIYNSPLHF. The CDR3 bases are TGTGCCAGCAGTCCTGAGGACAGAATCTATAATTCACCCCTCCACTTT. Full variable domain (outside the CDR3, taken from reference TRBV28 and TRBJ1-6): DVKVTQSSRYLVKRTGEKVFLECVQDMDHENMFWYRQDPGLGLRLIYFSYDVKMKEKGDIPEGYSVSREKKERFSLILESASTNQTSMYLCASSPEDRIYNSPLHFGNGTRLTVT.

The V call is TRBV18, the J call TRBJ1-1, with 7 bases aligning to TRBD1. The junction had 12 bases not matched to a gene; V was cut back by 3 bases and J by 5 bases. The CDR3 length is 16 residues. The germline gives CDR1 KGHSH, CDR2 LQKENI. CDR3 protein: CASSPTGEGAKTEAFF. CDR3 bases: TGTGCCAGCTCACCCACGGGCGAGGGGGCGAAAACTGAAGCTTTCTTT.

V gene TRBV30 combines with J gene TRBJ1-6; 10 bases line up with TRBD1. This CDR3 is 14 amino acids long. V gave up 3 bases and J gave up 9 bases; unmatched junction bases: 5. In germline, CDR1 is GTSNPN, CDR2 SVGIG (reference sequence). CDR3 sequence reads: CAWSAGTGVSPLHF. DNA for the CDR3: TGTGCCTGGAGCGCCGGGACAGGGGTTTCACCCCTCCACTTT.

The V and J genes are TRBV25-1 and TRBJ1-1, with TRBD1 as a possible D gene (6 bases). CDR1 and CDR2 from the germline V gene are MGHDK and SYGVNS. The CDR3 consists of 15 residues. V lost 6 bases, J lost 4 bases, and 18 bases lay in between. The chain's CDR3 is CASSTPGGGSTEAFF. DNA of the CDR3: TGTGCCAGCAGCACCCCGGGGGGCGGGAGCACTGAAGCTTTCTTT.

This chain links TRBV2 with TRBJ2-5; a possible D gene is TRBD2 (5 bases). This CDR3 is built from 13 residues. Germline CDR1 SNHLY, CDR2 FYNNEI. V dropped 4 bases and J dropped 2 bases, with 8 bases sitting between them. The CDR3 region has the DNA TGTGCCAGCAGTGGGAGGCGGCAAGAGACCCAGTACTTC. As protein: CASSGRRQETQYF.

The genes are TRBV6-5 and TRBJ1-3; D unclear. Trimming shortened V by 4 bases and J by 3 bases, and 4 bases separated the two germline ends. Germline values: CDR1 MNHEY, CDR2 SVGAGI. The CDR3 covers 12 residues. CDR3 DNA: TGTGCCAGCAGTTCACTTGGAAACACCATATATTTT. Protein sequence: CASSSLGNTIYF.

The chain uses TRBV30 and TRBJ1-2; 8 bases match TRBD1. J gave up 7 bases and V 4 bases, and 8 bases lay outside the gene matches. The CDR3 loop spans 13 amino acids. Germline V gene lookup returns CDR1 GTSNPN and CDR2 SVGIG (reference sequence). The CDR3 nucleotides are TGTGCCTGGACCAGACAGGGGCCGAGTGGCTACACCTTC. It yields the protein CAWTRQGPSGYTF.

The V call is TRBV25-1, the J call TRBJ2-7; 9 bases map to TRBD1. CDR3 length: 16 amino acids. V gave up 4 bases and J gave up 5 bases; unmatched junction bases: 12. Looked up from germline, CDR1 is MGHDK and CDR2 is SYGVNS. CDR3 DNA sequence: TGTGCCAGCAGTGGAACCCGGGGACAGGGTGTCCACGAGCAGTACTTC. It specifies CASSGTRGQGVHEQYF.

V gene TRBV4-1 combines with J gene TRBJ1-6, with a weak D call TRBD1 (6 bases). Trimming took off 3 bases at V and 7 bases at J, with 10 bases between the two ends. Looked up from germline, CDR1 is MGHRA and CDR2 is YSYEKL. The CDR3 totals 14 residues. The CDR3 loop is CASSQQGWNSPLHF. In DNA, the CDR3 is TGCGCCAGCAGCCAGCAGGGGTGGAATTCACCCCTCCACTTT.